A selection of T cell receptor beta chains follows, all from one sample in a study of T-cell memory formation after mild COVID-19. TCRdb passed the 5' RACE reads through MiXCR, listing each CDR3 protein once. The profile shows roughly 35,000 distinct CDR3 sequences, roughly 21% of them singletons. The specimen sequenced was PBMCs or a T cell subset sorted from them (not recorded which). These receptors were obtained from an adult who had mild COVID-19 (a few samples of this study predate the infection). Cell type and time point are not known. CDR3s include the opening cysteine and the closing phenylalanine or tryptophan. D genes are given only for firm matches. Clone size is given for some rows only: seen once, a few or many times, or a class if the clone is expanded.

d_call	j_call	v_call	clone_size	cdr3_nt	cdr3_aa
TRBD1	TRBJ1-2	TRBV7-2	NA	TGTGCCAGCAGTCGTTCAGGGGGCGACTATGGCTACACCTTC	CASSRSGGDYGYTF
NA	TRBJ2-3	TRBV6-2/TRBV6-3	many	TGTGCCAGCAGTTACTCCGGTCCGGCCCATACGCAGTATTTT	CASSYSGPAHTQYF
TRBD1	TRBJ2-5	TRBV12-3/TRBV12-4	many	TGTGCCAGCAGTTTAGGGACAGGGCTTACGGAGACCCAGTACTTC	CASSLGTGLTETQYF
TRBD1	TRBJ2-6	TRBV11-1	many	TGTGCCAGCAGCCCCAGGACAGGTGCTACTGGGGCCAACGTCCTGACTTTC	CASSPRTGATGANVLTF
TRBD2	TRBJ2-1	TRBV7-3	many	TGTGCCAGCAGCCGTTTAGCGGGAGTCTCCAATGAGCAGTTCTTC	CASSRLAGVSNEQFF
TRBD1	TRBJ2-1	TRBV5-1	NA	TGCGCCAGCAGGGGGACAGGGGGCTACAATGAGCAGTTCTTC	CASRGTGGYNEQFF
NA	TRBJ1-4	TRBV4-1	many	TGCGCCAGCAGCTCCGGGACCGTCGAAAAACTGTTTTTT	CASSSGTVEKLFF
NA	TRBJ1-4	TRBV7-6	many	TGTGCCAGCAGCTTAGCGTCCGGTGTTAATGAAAAACTGTTTTTT	CASSLASGVNEKLFF
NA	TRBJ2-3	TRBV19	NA	TGTGCCAGTAGTATGGCTCCTGGAGCAGATACGCAGTATTTT	CASSMAPGADTQYF
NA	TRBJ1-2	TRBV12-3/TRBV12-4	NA	TGTGCCAGCAGTTTGGTTTTGGGGGTTCGTGGCTACACCTTC	CASSLVLGVRGYTF
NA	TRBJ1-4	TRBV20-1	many	TGCAGTGCTAAGAATAGGGCAGGGATTAATGAAAAACTGTTTTTT	CSAKNRAGINEKLFF
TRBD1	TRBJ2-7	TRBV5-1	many	TGCGCCAGCAGCTATACCGGACAGGGGTCAGAGCAGTACTTC	CASSYTGQGSEQYF
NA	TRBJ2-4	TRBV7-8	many	TGTGCCAGCAGCTTAGCAGGGGGAAACATTCAGTACTTC	CASSLAGGNIQYF
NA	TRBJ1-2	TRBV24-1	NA	TGTGCCACCAGCCCAGAAGGAGGCGGCGGCTTCTATGGCTACACCTTC	CATSPEGGGGFYGYTF
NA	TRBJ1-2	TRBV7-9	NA	TGTGCCAGCAGCCCCACTAACCCTAGGGGGGCGGACGGCTACACCTTC	CASSPTNPRGADGYTF
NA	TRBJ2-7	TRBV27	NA	TGTGCCAGCAGTCCTGGGACATATAGCTACGAGCAGTACTTC	CASSPGTYSYEQYF
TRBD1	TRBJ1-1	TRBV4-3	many	TGCGCCAGCAGCCGAGAGACAGGGACCACTGAAGCTTTCTTT	CASSRETGTTEAFF
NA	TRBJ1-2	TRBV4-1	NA	TGCGCCAGCAGCCAAGTTCGTGGTTACAATGACTATGGCTACACCTTC	CASSQVRGYNDYGYTF
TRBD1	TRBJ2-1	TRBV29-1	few	TGCAGCGTGGCCGGGACAGTCAGCCGTGGTGAGCAGTTCTTC	CSVAGTVSRGEQFF
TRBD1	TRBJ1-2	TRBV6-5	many	TGTGCCAGCAGTGTTTTTCGGACAGGGGTCTATGGCTACACCTTC	CASSVFRTGVYGYTF
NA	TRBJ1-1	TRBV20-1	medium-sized	TGCAGTGCAGGACAAGTGAACACTGAAGCTTTCTTT	CSAGQVNTEAFF
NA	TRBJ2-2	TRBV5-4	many	TGTGCCAGCAGCTTGAGGGTTGGTCGAGGCACCGGGGAGCTGTTTTTT	CASSLRVGRGTGELFF
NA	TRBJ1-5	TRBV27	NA	TGTGCCAGCAGTCTCCAATCAGATCAGCCCCAGCATTTT	CASSLQSDQPQHF
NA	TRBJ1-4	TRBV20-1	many	TGCAGTGCTCTATCCGGCAATTCCCTCAGCCTGTTTTTT	CSALSGNSLSLFF
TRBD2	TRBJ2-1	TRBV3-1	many	TGTGCCAGCAGCCAAGATCGGGCGAGCGGGGGGGCAAAACTTTACAATGAGCAGTTCTTC	CASSQDRASGGAKLYNEQFF
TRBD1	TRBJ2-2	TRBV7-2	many	TGTGCCAGCAGCCCGGGACAGGGGGATTGGGGGGAGCTGTTTTTT	CASSPGQGDWGELFF
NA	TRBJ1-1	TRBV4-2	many	TGTGCCAGCAGCCAAGAAGTACGGACAGCAAACACTGAAGCTTTCTTT	CASSQEVRTANTEAFF
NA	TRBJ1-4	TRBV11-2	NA	TGTGCCAGCAGCTTAGATCTCTTTGGGCAGTCGGCTATGAAGGAACTGTTTTTT	CASSLDLFGQSAMKELFF